Below are 28 T cell receptor beta chains sequenced from a single sample in a study of blood T cell repertoires in COVID-19. Assay used: immunoSEQ multiplex PCR; TCRdb lists only in-frame clones, some missing. In the table there are fewer than 250,000 clones, roughly 84% of which are singletons. Sample: PBMCs or T cells enriched from blood (not recorded which). The receptors here all came from a woman aged 25 to 39 who had been exposed to COVID-19.

DNA of the CDR3: TGTGCCAGCAGCGTAGAAGGACAGGGGACATACACTGAAGCTTTCTTT. Translating gives CASSVEGQGTYTEAFF. The rearrangement joins TRBV9 to TRBJ1-1; TRBD1 aligns across 9 bases. CDR3 size: 16 residues. V lost 0 bases to trimming and J lost 3 bases; unmatched junction nucleotides: 6. Germline V lookup: CDR1 SGDLS, CDR2 YYNGEE.

The rearrangement uses TRBV5-4 and TRBJ2-5, with TRBD2 matching 8 bases. CDR1 is SGHNT and CDR2 is YYREEE in the germline V gene (reference sequence). CDR3 length: 15 residues. The V and J ends lost 1 base and 2 bases, in that order; junction bases with no gene match: 4. The CDR3 loop is CASSLIAGSQETQYF. The CDR3 nucleotides are TGTGCCAGCAGCTTGATAGCGGGGTCACAAGAGACCCAGTACTTC.

The rearrangement joins TRBV6-5 to TRBJ1-2; D is unresolved. Germline V gene data show CDR1 as MNHEY and CDR2 as SVGAGI. The V end lost 0 bases, the J end lost 2 bases, and 13 bases lay between the germline ends. The CDR3 covers 16 residues. Written as DNA, the CDR3 is TGTGCCAGCAGTTACTCGAGTACAGCTCGAAACTATGGCTACACCTTC. Its protein product is CASSYSSTARNYGYTF.

The rearrangement links TRBV10-3 to TRBJ2-3; 10 nucleotides align to TRBD2. The CDR3 has 14 amino acids. The germline V gene has CDR1 ENHRY and CDR2 SYGVKD. The J segment lost 5 bases and the V segment lost 4 bases, leaving 3 bases of the junction unmatched. Written as DNA, the CDR3 is TGTGCCATCAGTGGGAGCGGGGGGGAAGATACGCAGTATTTT. Translated, it gives CAISGSGGEDTQYF.

This chain joins TRBV10-3 and TRBJ2-4, with 10 nucleotides matching TRBD1. V was clipped by 10 bases and J by 6 bases; unmatched bases: 9. CDR3 length equals 14 residues. CDR1 is ENHRY, CDR2 SYGVKD, per germline. CDR3: CATSGTGASNIQYF. Here the CDR3 DNA reads TGTGCCACCTCCGGGACAGGGGCGTCAAACATTCAGTACTTC.

As DNA, the CDR3 is TGTGCCAGCAGAAATGAGGGAGTTGGAAACACCATATATTTT. It yields the protein CASRNEGVGNTIYF. The V gene is TRBV7-9, the J gene TRBJ1-3, with D hard to call. V was clipped by 6 bases and J by 3 bases, with 12 bases between them. CDR1 is SEHNR, CDR2 FQNEAQ, per germline (reference sequence). This CDR3 region has 14 residues.

The rearrangement links TRBV6-2 or TRBV6-3 to TRBJ1-6, with D hard to call. V gave up 6 bases and J gave up 0 bases, with 9 bases separating them. From germline, CDR1 is MNHEY and CDR2 SVGEGT. This CDR3 has 15 amino acids. The CDR3 spells CASSRELSYNSPLHF. CDR3 sequence (DNA): TGTGCCAGCAGCCGGGAGCTCTCCTATAATTCACCCCTCCACTTT.

The CDR3 DNA reads TGTGCCAGCAGTGAATCCCTCCGACAGCGAATGAACACTGAAGCTTTCTTT. Protein product: CASSESLRQRMNTEAFF. The chain couples TRBV6-1 to TRBJ1-1; D perhaps matches TRBD1 (5 bases). Trimming shortened V by 2 bases and J by 0 bases, and 16 bases separated the two germline ends. The CDR3 is made up of 17 amino acids. The germline V gene has CDR1 MNHNS and CDR2 SASEGT.

The chain recombines TRBV11-2 with TRBJ2-3; D is unclear. V was clipped by 2 bases and J by 0 bases, with 6 bases between them. Germline CDR1 SGHAT, CDR2 FQNNGV. The CDR3 loop spans 14 amino acids. CDR3 bases: TGTGCCAGCAGCTTATTATCTAGCACAGATACGCAGTATTTT. Translation: CASSLLSSTDTQYF.

This clone was counted a single time. This chain joins TRBV5-1 and TRBJ2-3, with 9 bases fitting TRBD1. The CDR3 contains 16 residues. Germline-derived CDR1 and CDR2 are SGHRS and YFSETQ. Unmatched junction bases numbered 4, after V lost 0 bases and J lost 2 bases. The CDR3: CASSLGGTGPTDTQYF. CDR3 DNA: TGCGCCAGCAGCTTGGGTGGGACAGGGCCCACAGATACGCAGTATTTT.

As for this clone: At one end the junction does not follow the germline gene, possibly because of a read error. This chain uses TRBV14 with TRBJ1-1, with D unresolved. The CDR3 is made up of 13 amino acids. Germline assignment: CDR1 SGHDN and CDR2 FVKESK. The CDR3 nucleotides are TGTGCCAGCCGCCAGTTGGGAGGGACTGAAGCTTTCTTT. Protein product: CASRQLGGTEAFF.

This clone was seen ten or more times. The genes are TRBV7-9 and TRBJ2-1; tentative D call: TRBD1 (7 bases). V lost 5 bases and J lost 7, with 15 bases in between. CDR3 size: 14 residues. In germline, CDR1 is SEHNR, CDR2 FQNEAQ (reference sequence). CDR3 DNA: TGTGCCAGCAGCCAGGGGGGCGGTGTGAATGAGCAGTTCTTC. Amino acid sequence: CASSQGGGVNEQFF.

This chain connects TRBV5-6 to TRBJ1-5; maybe TRBD1 (5 bases). Germline V lookup: CDR1 SGHDT, CDR2 YYEEEE. Trimming removed 1 base at V and 7 bases at J, with 12 bases between. The CDR3 runs to 14 residues. CDR3 sequence reads: CASSLSGGKQPQHF. In nucleotides, the CDR3 is TGTGCCAGCAGCTTGTCCGGGGGGAAACAGCCCCAGCATTTT.

This rearrangement joins TRBV6-5 to TRBJ1-6; D gene uncertain. The V end was cut by 7 bases, the J end by 15 bases, with 19 bases between. The CDR3 sequence is 13 residues long. CDR1 is MNHEY, CDR2 SVGAGI, per germline. CDR3 DNA: TGTGCCAGCACCCCCGTAGGCGGTATTGACCTCCACTTT. This codes for CASTPVGGIDLHF.

This clone showed up just once. This sequence joins TRBV18 and TRBJ1-1; D perhaps matches TRBD1 (5 bases). This CDR3 is 12 amino acids long. Germline values: CDR1 KGHSH, CDR2 LQKENI. Trimming pared 6 bases from V and 1 base from J, leaving 6 bases between. This CDR3 reads CASSGQNTEAFF. As DNA, the CDR3 is TGTGCCAGCTCTGGACAGAACACTGAAGCTTTCTTT.

The chain is built from TRBV2 and TRBJ1-2, with 9 bases fitting TRBD1. Germline CDR1 is SNHLY and CDR2 is FYNNEI. V shed 9 bases, J shed 6 bases, and the junction held 8 bases outside the gene matches. CDR3 size: 13 residues. CDR3: CASMSRDRDGYTF. The DNA of the CDR3 is TGTGCCAGTATGAGCCGGGACAGGGATGGCTACACCTTC. The entire variable domain, with the rest obtained from reference TRBV2 and TRBJ1-2, is as follows: EPEVTQTPSHQVTQMGQEVILRCVPISNHLYFYWYRQILGQKVEFLVSFYNNEISEKSEIFDDQFSVERPDGSNFTLKIRSTKLEDSAMYFCASMSRDRDGYTFGSGTRLTVV.

The sample holds one count of this clone. The chain couples TRBV5-6 to TRBJ1-2, with a weak D call TRBD1 (5 bases). Per germline, CDR1 SGHDT and CDR2 YYEEEE. V dropped 4 bases and J dropped 4 bases, with 14 bases sitting between them. The CDR3 length is 14 residues. In nucleotides, the CDR3 is TGTGCCAGCAGCCCCCTAAGACAGCCCTATGGCTACACCTTC. Translating it yields CASSPLRQPYGYTF.

The chain couples TRBV18 to TRBJ2-1; 11 nucleotides agree with TRBD2. The germline V gene has CDR1 KGHSH and CDR2 LQKENI. The trim removed 3 bases at V and 9 bases at J, leaving 10 bases unmatched. The CDR3 sequence is 16 residues long. The CDR3 sequence: CASSPRELAGASEQFF. CDR3 in DNA: TGTGCCAGCTCACCGAGGGAACTAGCGGGGGCTAGTGAGCAGTTCTTC.

This clone was seen only once. The rearrangement links TRBV30 to TRBJ2-3, with D perhaps matching TRBD1 (5 bases). Trimming removed 3 bases at V and 1 base at J, with 11 bases between. CDR3 length: 14 residues. CDR1 is GTSNPN and CDR2 is SVGIG in the germline V gene (reference sequence). DNA for the CDR3: TGTGCCTGGAGGCAAGGGGCAGGCACAGATACGCAGTATTTT. Translated, it gives CAWRQGAGTDTQYF.

This chain joins TRBV5-1 and TRBJ2-3; possibly TRBD2 for D (5 bases). The germline V and J ends were trimmed by 0 bases and 6 bases, with 17 bases remaining between them. Per the germline V gene, CDR1 is SGHRS and CDR2 is YFSETQ. The CDR3 consists of 16 residues. CDR3 sequence reads: CASSLESTSRRDTQYF. As DNA, the CDR3 is TGCGCCAGCAGCTTGGAGTCTACCTCGCGGAGGGATACGCAGTATTTT.

The chain carries TRBV18 and TRBJ2-1; TRBD1 matches at 7 bases. The length of the CDR3 is 13 residues. The J segment lost 4 bases and the V segment lost 6 bases, leaving 3 bases of the junction unmatched. The germline V gene has CDR1 KGHSH and CDR2 LQKENI. The CDR3 reads CASSTGPYNEQFF. Here the CDR3 DNA reads TGTGCCAGCTCGACAGGGCCATACAATGAGCAGTTCTTC.

This chain uses TRBV5-4 with TRBJ2-1; possibly TRBD1 for D (5 bases). V was clipped by 5 bases and J by 5 bases, with 14 bases between them. This CDR3 comprises 14 residues. Germline-derived CDR1 and CDR2 are SGHNT and YYREEE (reference sequence). Here the CDR3 DNA reads TGTGCCAGCAGACCGAGACAGAGTCACAATGAGCAGTTCTTC. Amino acids: CASRPRQSHNEQFF.

The chain uses TRBV5-4 and TRBJ2-2; 9 nucleotides line up with TRBD2. The J segment lost 8 bases and the V segment lost 4 bases, leaving 9 bases of the junction unmatched. This CDR3 spans 15 amino acids. The germline V gene has CDR1 SGHNT and CDR2 YYREEE (reference sequence). The CDR3 spells CASSLGSGGIGELFF. The CDR3 DNA sequence: TGTGCCAGCAGCCTGGGTAGCGGGGGAATAGGGGAGCTGTTTTTT.

The genes are TRBV7-2 and TRBJ1-2; 7 bases align to TRBD1. V was clipped by 5 bases and J by 3 bases; unmatched bases: 3. The CDR3 is 13 residues long. Germline values: CDR1 SGHTA, CDR2 FQGNSA. CDR3 DNA sequence: TGTGCCAGCAGCATGGGACAGCACTATGGCTACACCTTC. Protein: CASSMGQHYGYTF.

V usage is TRBV9 and J usage is TRBJ1-1, with D tentatively TRBD1 (6 bases). The germline gives CDR1 SGDLS, CDR2 YYNGEE. Between the trimmed V and J ends, which lost 0 bases and 5 bases, there was a span of 11 bases. This CDR3 is built from 14 residues. CDR3 in amino acids: CASSVVQGGTEAFF. CDR3 nucleotide sequence: TGTGCCAGCAGCGTAGTACAGGGTGGGACTGAAGCTTTCTTT.

In regard to this clone: Relative to the germline gene, one junction end is altered; a read error may explain this. The chain links TRBV2 to TRBJ1-2; D may be TRBD1 (6 bases). CDR1 is SNHLY and CDR2 is FYNNEI in the germline V gene. The CDR3 contains 15 residues. In DNA form, the CDR3 reads TGTGCCAGCAGCGAAGAGGGGCAGGGGCGTAGTGGCTACACCTTC. This translates into CASSEEGQGRSGYTF.

The DNA for the CDR3 is TGTGCCAGCACGCCCCCAGGCACAGATACGCAGTATTTT. This translates into CASTPPGTDTQYF. The chain links TRBV6-5 to TRBJ2-3; D call uncertain. Per the germline V gene, CDR1 is MNHEY and CDR2 is SVGAGI. The CDR3 has 13 residues. Trimming left V 7 bases short and J 1 base short, with 9 bases between.

As DNA, the CDR3 is TGTGCCAGCAGCTGGGGACAGGGGGACGAGCAGTACTTC. As protein: CASSWGQGDEQYF. The chain combines TRBV11-2 with TRBJ2-7, with 11 bases that match TRBD1. CDR3 length: 13 amino acids. The V segment lost 4 bases and the J segment 5 bases; nucleotides outside the gene matches: 1. The germline CDR1 and CDR2 sequences are SGHAT and FQNNGV.